This passage covers 6 T cell receptor beta chains from one sample sequenced in a study of CD8 T cells in ankylosing spondylitis. TCRdb reprocessed the 5' RACE reads with MiXCR, giving one entry per CDR3 protein. Of nearly 350,000 distinct CDR3 sequences detected, around 15% appear once; the ten largest clones hold about 1.1%. The sequenced sample consisted of blood, either unsorted or a sorted T cell fraction (not recorded which). These receptor sequences come from a male donor with ankylosing spondylitis or in good health (not recorded which).

CDR3 sequence (DNA): TGTGCCAGCAGTCTTCTCGGACCGCGCTACGAGCAGTACTTC. It encodes CASSLLGPRYEQYF. The V call is TRBV6-5, the J call TRBJ2-7; no reliable D call. V was clipped by 5 bases and J by 3 bases, with 14 bases between them. Germline V lookup: CDR1 MNHEY, CDR2 SVGAGI. The CDR3 is made up of 14 amino acids.

This chain uses TRBV10-2 with TRBJ2-3, with D perhaps TRBD2 (7 bases). CDR1 WSHSY and CDR2 SAAADI come from the germline V gene. V was pared by 7 bases and J by 3 bases, with 17 bases between. The CDR3 runs to 15 residues. This chain's CDR3 is CASNLGGRGTDTQYF. The CDR3, as DNA: TGCGCCAGCAATTTGGGGGGGCGCGGGACAGATACGCAGTATTTT.

The CDR3 DNA reads as TGCAGCGTCGGACAGGGAGCCGGGGAGCTGTTTTTT. Its translation: CSVGQGAGELFF. The V gene is TRBV29-1, the J gene TRBJ2-2; 8 bases align to TRBD1. Trimming cost V 6 bases and J 6 bases; bases outside gene matches: 3. In germline, CDR1 is SQVTM, CDR2 ANQGSEA. This CDR3 is 12 amino acids long.

This clonotype was detected a few times. The chain recombines TRBV7-9 with TRBJ1-2, with 8 bases fitting TRBD1. This CDR3 region has 13 residues. The germline CDR1 and CDR2 sequences are SEHNR and FQNEAQ (reference sequence). Unmatched junction bases numbered 2, after V lost 1 base and J lost 7 bases. DNA for the CDR3: TGTGCCAGCAGCTTAGAACAGGGGGGTGGCTACACCTTC. It encodes CASSLEQGGGYTF.

This clonotype was found many times. V and J are TRBV5-1 and TRBJ2-7; 8 bases align to TRBD2. With 1 base clipped from V and 6 bases from J, the junction kept 12 bases outside the gene matches. The CDR3 extends over 16 amino acids. The V gene's germline CDR1 is SGHRS and CDR2 YFSETQ. CDR3 loop: CASSLRTSGSLSEQYF. DNA for the CDR3: TGCGCCAGCAGCTTGAGAACTAGCGGAAGTTTGAGCGAGCAGTACTTC.

This clonotype occurred a few times. The chain uses TRBV19 and TRBJ2-1, with D unresolved. The V gene's germline CDR1 is LNHDA and CDR2 SQIVND (reference sequence). The CDR3 is 12 residues long. Written as DNA, the CDR3 is TGTACCTCCCAATCTCGAGACAATGAGCAGTTCTTC. This codes for CTSQSRDNEQFF.